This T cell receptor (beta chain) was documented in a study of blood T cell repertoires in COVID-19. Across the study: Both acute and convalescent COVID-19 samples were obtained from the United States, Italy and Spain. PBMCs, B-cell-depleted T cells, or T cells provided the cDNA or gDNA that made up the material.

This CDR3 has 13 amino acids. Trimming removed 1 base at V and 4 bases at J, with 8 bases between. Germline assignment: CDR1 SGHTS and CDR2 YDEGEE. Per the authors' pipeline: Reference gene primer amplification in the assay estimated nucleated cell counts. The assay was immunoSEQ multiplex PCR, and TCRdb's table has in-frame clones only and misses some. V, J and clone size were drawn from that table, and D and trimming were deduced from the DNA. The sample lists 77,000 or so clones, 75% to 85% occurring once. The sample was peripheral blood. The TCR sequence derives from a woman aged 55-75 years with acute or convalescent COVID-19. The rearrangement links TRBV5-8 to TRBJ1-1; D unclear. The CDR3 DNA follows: TGTGCCAGCAGCTTGTTATCGGGCACTGAAGCTTTCTTT. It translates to CASSLLSGTEAFF. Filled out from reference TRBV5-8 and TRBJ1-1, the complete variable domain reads EAGVTQSPTHLIKTRGQQATLRCSPISGHTSVYWYQQALGLGLQFLLWYDEGEERNRGNFPPRFSGRQFPNYSSELNVNALELEDSALYLCASSLLSGTEAFFGQGTRLTVV.